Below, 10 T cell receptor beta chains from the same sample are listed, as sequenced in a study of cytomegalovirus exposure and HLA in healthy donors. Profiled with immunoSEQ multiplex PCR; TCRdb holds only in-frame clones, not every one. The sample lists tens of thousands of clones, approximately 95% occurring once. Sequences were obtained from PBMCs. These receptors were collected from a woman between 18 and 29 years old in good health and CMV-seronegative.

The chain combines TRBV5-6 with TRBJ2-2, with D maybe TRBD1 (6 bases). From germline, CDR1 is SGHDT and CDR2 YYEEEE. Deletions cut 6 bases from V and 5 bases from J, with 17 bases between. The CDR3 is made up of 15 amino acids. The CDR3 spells CASKWGQGQTGELFF. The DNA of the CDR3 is TGTGCCAGCAAATGGGGGCAGGGACAAACCGGGGAGCTGTTTTTT.

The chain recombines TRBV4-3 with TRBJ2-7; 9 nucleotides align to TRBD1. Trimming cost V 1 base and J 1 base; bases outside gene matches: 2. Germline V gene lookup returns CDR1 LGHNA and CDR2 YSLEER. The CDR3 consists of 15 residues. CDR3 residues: CASSQGDRESYEQYF. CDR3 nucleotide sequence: TGCGCCAGCAGCCAAGGGGACAGGGAGTCCTACGAGCAGTACTTC.

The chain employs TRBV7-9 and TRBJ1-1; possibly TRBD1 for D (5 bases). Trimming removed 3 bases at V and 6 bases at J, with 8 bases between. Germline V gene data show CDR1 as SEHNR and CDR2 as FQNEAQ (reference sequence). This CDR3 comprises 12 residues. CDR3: CASSFTGPEAFF. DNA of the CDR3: TGTGCCAGCAGCTTTACAGGACCTGAAGCTTTCTTT.

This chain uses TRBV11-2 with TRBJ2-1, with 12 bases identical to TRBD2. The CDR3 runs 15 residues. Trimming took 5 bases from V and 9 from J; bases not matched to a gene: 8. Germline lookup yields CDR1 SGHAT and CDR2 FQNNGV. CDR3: CASSLLAGGRGEQFF. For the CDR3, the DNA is TGTGCCAGCAGCCTTCTAGCGGGGGGGCGGGGTGAGCAGTTCTTC.

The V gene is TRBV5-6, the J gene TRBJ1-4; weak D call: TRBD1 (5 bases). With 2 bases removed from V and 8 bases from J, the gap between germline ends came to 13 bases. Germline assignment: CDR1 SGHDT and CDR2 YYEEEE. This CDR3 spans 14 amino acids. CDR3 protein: CASSFFGEGEKLFF. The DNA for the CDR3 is TGTGCCAGCAGCTTCTTCGGGGAGGGGGAAAAACTGTTTTTT.

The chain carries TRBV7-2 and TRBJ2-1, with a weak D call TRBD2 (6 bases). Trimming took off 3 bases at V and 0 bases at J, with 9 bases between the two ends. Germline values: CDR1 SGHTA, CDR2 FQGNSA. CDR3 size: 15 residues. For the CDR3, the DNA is TGTGCCAGCAGCTTCGCCGGGAGCTCCTACAATGAGCAGTTCTTC. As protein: CASSFAGSSYNEQFF.

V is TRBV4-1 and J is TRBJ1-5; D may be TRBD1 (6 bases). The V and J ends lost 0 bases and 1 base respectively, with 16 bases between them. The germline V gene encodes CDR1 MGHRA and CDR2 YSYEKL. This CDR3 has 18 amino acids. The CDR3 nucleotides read TGCGCCAGCAGCCAAGATCGAGGGGCGAGGGGGAGCAATCAGCCCCAGCATTTT. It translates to CASSQDRGARGSNQPQHF.

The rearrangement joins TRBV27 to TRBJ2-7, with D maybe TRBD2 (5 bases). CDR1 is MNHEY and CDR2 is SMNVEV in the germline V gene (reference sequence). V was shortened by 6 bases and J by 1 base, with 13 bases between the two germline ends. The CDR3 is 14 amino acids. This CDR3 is CASSVRGTSYEQYF. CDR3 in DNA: TGTGCCAGCAGCGTCCGGGGAACTTCCTACGAGCAGTACTTC.

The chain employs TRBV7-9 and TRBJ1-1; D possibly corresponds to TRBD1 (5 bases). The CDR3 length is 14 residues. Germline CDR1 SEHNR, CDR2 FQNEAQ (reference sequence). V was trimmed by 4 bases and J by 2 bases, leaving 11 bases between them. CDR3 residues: CASSSWGVNTEAFF. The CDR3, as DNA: TGTGCCAGCAGCTCCTGGGGGGTTAACACTGAAGCTTTCTTT. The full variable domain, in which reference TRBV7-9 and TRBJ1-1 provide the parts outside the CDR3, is DTGVSQNPRHKITKRGQNVTFRCDPISEHNRLYWYRQTLGQGPEFLTYFQNEAQLEKSRLLSDRFSAERPKGSFSTLEIQRTEQGDSAMYLCASSSWGVNTEAFFGQGTRLTVV.

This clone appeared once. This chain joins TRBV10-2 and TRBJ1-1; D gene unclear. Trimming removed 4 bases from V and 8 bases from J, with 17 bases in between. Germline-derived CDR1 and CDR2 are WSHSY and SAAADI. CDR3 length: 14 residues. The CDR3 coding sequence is TGCGCCAGCAGTGTCTGGGAGGGTGGTTGGGAAGCTTTCTTT. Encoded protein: CASSVWEGGWEAFF.